This TCR beta chain was found in a study of blood T cells in healthy people across ages. Study-level background: About one barcoded beta molecule was captured per two T cells (by template switching).

V was clipped by 8 bases and J by 10 bases; unmatched bases: 19. Per germline, CDR1 MDHEN and CDR2 SYDVKM. This CDR3 is 15 amino acids long. A sample-barcoded 5' primer and a J-beta primer mix were used in a second PCR of roughly 6 to 12 cycles. Each CDR3 protein is one row after TCRdb ran MiXCR on the 5' RACE reads. The repertoire includes about 1.8 million distinct CDR3 sequences, roughly 52% of them detected once, and roughly 2.1% sits in the top ten. Details on this clonotype: No antigen is known for it.

Overall study findings and caveats: TCR beta diversity correlated strongly with naive T cell percentage. Across the age range, TCR beta diversity per million T cells fell in a roughly linear way. When set beside aged donors, long-lived donors presented more naive CD4+ cells and higher diversity.

Sequencing was done on a sample of blood. This TCR was sampled from a woman aged 40 to 49 in good health. The rearrangement uses TRBV28 and TRBJ2-7; 8 positions agree with TRBD1. The CDR3, as DNA: TGTGCCAGCGGTAATTCCGGGACAGGCCTTACCATCCAGTACTTC. This gives the protein CASGNSGTGLTIQYF. The full variable domain, with the rest looked up from reference TRBV28 and TRBJ2-7, is DVKVTQSSRYLVKRTGEKVFLECVQDMDHENMFWYRQDPGLGLRLIYFSYDVKMKEKGDIPEGYSVSREKKERFSLILESASTNQTSMYLCASGNSGTGLTIQYFGPGTRLTVT.